The 14 T cell receptor beta chains below were found in one sample sequenced in a study of shared clonotypes between healthy human individuals. Assay used: immunoSEQ multiplex PCR; TCRdb lists only in-frame clones, some missing. This table has some 2.4 million clones, 80% to 95% appearing once. Input material: naive CD4+ T cells from PBMCs. Documented subset: CD45RA+ positively selected. The receptors originated from a man aged 18 to 29 in good health. Some clones in this sample may be carry-over from other donors' samples.

The chain recombines TRBV2 with TRBJ1-4; 10 nucleotides align to TRBD1. CDR3 length equals 17 residues. V lost 3 bases, J lost 4 bases, and 8 bases stayed unmatched. Germline CDR1 reads SNHLY; CDR2 reads FYNNEI. DNA of the CDR3: TGTGCCAGCAGTGATGGGACAGGGGTCGGAATTAATGAAAAACTGTTTTTT. It yields the protein CASSDGTGVGINEKLFF.

The gene calls are TRBV11-2 and TRBJ1-5; D possibly corresponds to TRBD1 (6 bases). This CDR3 contains 13 residues. Per the germline V gene, CDR1 is SGHAT and CDR2 is FQNNGV. V was clipped by 4 bases and J by 7 bases, with 11 bases between them. The CDR3 nucleotides read TGTGCCAGCAGCTCCATAGGGGGACAGCCCCAGCATTTT. Translation: CASSSIGGQPQHF.

The chain has TRBV28 and TRBJ2-1; no firm D call. Germline assignment: CDR1 MDHEN and CDR2 SYDVKM. The CDR3 has 13 amino acids. V lost 6 bases and J 9 bases, leaving 15 bases between the germline ends. CDR3 nucleotides: TGTGCCAGCAGCGACCCACGTAGTAGTGAGCAGTTCTTC. Protein: CASSDPRSSEQFF.

The chain is built from TRBV19 and TRBJ2-1; TRBD2 agrees at 7 bases. After removal of 7 bases from V and 2 bases from J, the junction contained 14 bases not matched to a gene. Germline V gives CDR1 LNHDA, CDR2 SQIVND (reference sequence). The CDR3 consists of 17 residues. This chain's CDR3 is CASTKALADLPYNEQFF. The CDR3 DNA reads TGTGCCAGTACCAAAGCCCTAGCGGACTTACCCTACAATGAGCAGTTCTTC.

The V call is TRBV4-3, the J call TRBJ2-1; possibly TRBD1 or TRBD2 for D (5 bases each). Germline values: CDR1 LGHNA, CDR2 YSLEER. The CDR3 contains 16 residues. Deletions cut 1 base from V and 9 bases from J, with 19 bases between. The CDR3 DNA is TGCGCCAGCAGCCAAGTAATCAGTGGGGGATTAGGTGAGCAGTTCTTC. Its translation: CASSQVISGGLGEQFF.

This chain uses TRBV5-5 with TRBJ2-1; the D is unclear. The germline V and J ends were trimmed by 1 base and 0 bases, with 8 bases remaining between them. The CDR3 length is 15 residues. The V gene's germline CDR1 is SGHKS and CDR2 YYEKEE (reference sequence). The CDR3 loop reads CASSLRMSSYNEQFF. Here the CDR3 DNA reads TGTGCCAGCAGCTTGCGGATGAGCTCCTACAATGAGCAGTTCTTC.

V and J are TRBV2 and TRBJ2-2, with TRBD2 matching 9 bases. CDR3 length equals 14 residues. V lost 6 bases and J lost 8; bases outside the gene matches: 7. Per the germline V gene, CDR1 is SNHLY and CDR2 is FYNNEI. The DNA for the CDR3 is TGTGCCAGCAGACCTAGCGGGAAGGCTGGGGAGCTGTTTTTT. Protein: CASRPSGKAGELFF.

The chain combines TRBV19 with TRBJ1-2, with D unresolved. CDR3 size: 12 residues. Germline CDR1 LNHDA, CDR2 SQIVND (reference sequence). V was clipped by 5 bases and J by 4 bases, with 8 bases between them. CDR3 bases: TGTGCCAGTAGTTATCTATTCTATGGCTACACCTTC. This encodes CASSYLFYGYTF.

The rearrangement uses TRBV28 and TRBJ1-2, with TRBD1 as a possible D gene (5 bases). From germline, CDR1 is MDHEN and CDR2 SYDVKM. Trimming took 6 bases from V and 0 from J, leaving 17 bases between them. This CDR3 has 16 amino acids. The CDR3 region has the DNA TGTGCCAGCAGCTACCCCATTTTAGGGGCTAACTATGGCTACACCTTC. Translating gives CASSYPILGANYGYTF.

CDR3 amino acids: CSVVVVPKLGGKSFYGYTF. DNA for the CDR3: TGCAGCGTTGTGGTGGTCCCAAAATTGGGAGGAAAGTCGTTCTATGGCTACACCTTC. The rearrangement joins TRBV29-1 to TRBJ1-2; D is unresolved. V lost 4 bases, J lost 4 bases, and 31 bases lay in between. There are 19 residues in the CDR3. Germline assignment: CDR1 SQVTM and CDR2 ANQGSEA.

The rearrangement links TRBV6-5 to TRBJ1-1; 10 bases are a match to TRBD1. The J segment lost 10 bases and the V segment lost 7 bases, leaving 6 bases of the junction unmatched. Germline values: CDR1 MNHEY, CDR2 SVGAGI. The CDR3 has 12 residues. The CDR3 reads CASKLGQGRAFF. CDR3 nucleotides: TGTGCCAGCAAATTGGGACAGGGGAGAGCTTTCTTT.

The gene calls are TRBV2 and TRBJ1-2; D is perhaps TRBD1 (5 bases). Germline lookup yields CDR1 SNHLY and CDR2 FYNNEI. Trimming removed 2 bases at V and 8 bases at J, with 24 bases between. The CDR3 has 17 amino acids. CDR3 bases: TGTGCCAGCAGTGAACAAGGGGTCTTACAACTACGGGGCGGCTACACCTTC. This gives the protein CASSEQGVLQLRGGYTF.

V gene TRBV4-1 combines with J gene TRBJ1-1; D is undetermined. This CDR3 spans 18 amino acids. Trimming took 0 bases from V and 0 from J, leaving 17 bases between them. Germline V gene sequence: CDR1 MGHRA, CDR2 YSYEKL. Written as DNA, the CDR3 is TGCGCCAGCAGCCAAGATCCCCCTATAAGCAGCATGAACACTGAAGCTTTCTTT. This sequence encodes CASSQDPPISSMNTEAFF.

The chain combines TRBV5-1 with TRBJ1-4, with D possibly TRBD1 on 6 matching bases. Trimming cost V 6 bases and J 0 bases, with 12 bases left between them. The CDR3 has 15 residues. In germline, CDR1 is SGHRS, CDR2 YFSETQ. The DNA of the CDR3 is TGCGCCAGCACTCCCTCAGGGGCAACTAATGAAAAACTGTTTTTT. As protein: CASTPSGATNEKLFF.